This entry lists 13 T cell receptor beta chains sequenced from one sample in a study of blood T cell repertoires in COVID-19. Profiled with immunoSEQ multiplex PCR; TCRdb holds only in-frame clones, not every one. The sample has 200,000 to 300,000 clones, approximately 78% seen once. Sequenced sample: peripheral blood. The receptor source for this set is a woman aged 18-29 years with acute or convalescent COVID-19.

In its sample, this clone was seen a few times. The chain combines TRBV7-8 with TRBJ1-4; 8 bases agree with TRBD1. V shed 5 bases and J 7 bases; nucleotides not matched to a gene: 9. Germline V CDR1 and CDR2: SGHVS, FQNEAQ. This CDR3 has 15 amino acids. The DNA of the CDR3 is TGTGCCAGCAGCAGTACCGGGACAGGCGCTGAAAAACTGTTTTTT. It yields the protein CASSSTGTGAEKLFF.

This clone has just a few counts. The chain carries TRBV28 and TRBJ2-1; TRBD1 matches at 7 bases. The ends lost 6 bases at V and 4 bases at J; junction bases unmatched: 12. Germline lookup yields CDR1 MDHEN and CDR2 SYDVKM. CDR3 size: 16 residues. CDR3 nucleotide sequence: TGTGCCAGCAGCACTACAGACAGGGAAGTGTACAATGAGCAGTTCTTC. It is translated as CASSTTDREVYNEQFF.

The table lists this clone with a few counts. V is TRBV6-5 and J is TRBJ2-1, with 8 nucleotides matching TRBD2. There are 14 residues in the CDR3. V was clipped by 6 bases and J by 1 base; unmatched bases: 2. The V gene's germline CDR1 is MNHEY and CDR2 SVGAGI. CDR3 bases: TGTGCCAGCAGGACTAGCGTTTCCTACAATGAGCAGTTCTTC. It specifies CASRTSVSYNEQFF.

The chain carries TRBV2 and TRBJ1-1; D ambiguous. CDR3 length equals 13 residues. Germline assignment: CDR1 SNHLY and CDR2 FYNNEI. V was pared by 7 bases and J by 6 bases, with 15 bases between. The CDR3 nucleotides are TGTGCCAGCACCCAAACGGGTAATTCTGAAGCTTTCTTT. Protein sequence: CASTQTGNSEAFF.

This clone was seen a single time. The chain couples TRBV14 to TRBJ1-3; weak D call: TRBD1 (5 bases). CDR1 and CDR2 from the germline V gene are SGHDN and FVKESK. V was shortened by 4 bases and J by 2 bases, with 9 bases between the two germline ends. The CDR3 runs 14 residues. In DNA form, the CDR3 reads TGTGCCAGCAGCCGCCAGGGAACTGGAAACACCATATATTTT. Residues: CASSRQGTGNTIYF. The entire variable domain, with the rest obtained from reference TRBV14 and TRBJ1-3, is as follows: EAGVTQFPSHSVIEKGQTVTLRCDPISGHDNLYWYRRVMGKEIKFLLHFVKESKQDESGMPNNRFLAERTGGTYSTLKVQPAELEDSGVYFCASSRQGTGNTIYFGEGSWLTVV.

This clone appeared once. This chain links TRBV4-3 with TRBJ1-3; D call uncertain. CDR3 size: 16 residues. Trimming left V 0 bases short and J 6 bases short, with 15 bases between. CDR1 LGHNA and CDR2 YSLEER come from the germline V gene. The CDR3 DNA reads TGCGCCAGCAGCCAAGATGTCGCTCCGGTCCTAAACACCATATATTTT. Its translation: CASSQDVAPVLNTIYF.

This chain links TRBV5-4 with TRBJ2-3; no clear D gene. V was trimmed by 0 bases and J by 2 bases, leaving 13 bases between them. This CDR3 region has 16 residues. From germline, CDR1 is SGHNT and CDR2 YYREEE (reference sequence). CDR3 loop: CASSLAVQKYTDTQYF. DNA of the CDR3: TGTGCCAGCAGCTTGGCCGTTCAGAAATACACAGATACGCAGTATTTT.

A single count supports this clone. The V gene is TRBV18, the J gene TRBJ1-1, with 8 bases identical to TRBD1. The germline V gene encodes CDR1 KGHSH and CDR2 LQKENI. This CDR3 is 20 amino acids long. Trimming removed 3 bases from V and 0 bases from J; junction bases left unmatched: 18. The CDR3 coding sequence is TGTGCCAGCTCACCCACGGGACAGGCGGTGTCGAGGGACCTGAACACTGAAGCTTTCTTT. The encoded protein is CASSPTGQAVSRDLNTEAFF.

This chain joins TRBV6-5 and TRBJ1-5; the D is unclear. V lost 6 bases and J 3 bases, leaving 12 bases between the germline ends. The V gene's germline CDR1 is MNHEY and CDR2 SVGAGI. The CDR3 totals 14 residues. The CDR3 region is CASSRGYNNQPQHF. In DNA form, the CDR3 reads TGTGCCAGCAGCCGGGGTTATAACAATCAGCCCCAGCATTTT.

The V gene is TRBV7-2, the J gene TRBJ1-2; 7 bases line up with TRBD1. V was pared by 2 bases and J by 0 bases, with 3 bases of the junction left unmatched. This CDR3 has 15 residues. Germline V CDR1 and CDR2: SGHTA, FQGNSA. In DNA form, the CDR3 reads TGTGCCAGCAGCTTATCCGGGACAGCTAACTATGGCTACACCTTC. It encodes CASSLSGTANYGYTF.

In DNA form, the CDR3 reads TGTGCCAGCAGCTTAGTGTGGGACAGTTCACCCCTCCACTTT. Translation gives CASSLVWDSSPLHF. The gene calls are TRBV7-2 and TRBJ1-6, with 7 bases that match TRBD1. The V and J ends lost 1 base and 9 bases, in that order; junction bases with no gene match: 3. CDR1 and CDR2 from the germline V gene are SGHTA and FQGNSA. There are 14 residues in the CDR3.

The rearrangement links TRBV10-1 to TRBJ2-1; D is unresolved. The CDR3 spans 12 residues. The V end lost 6 bases, the J end lost 4 bases, and 7 bases lay between the germline ends. Looked up from germline, CDR1 is WNHNN and CDR2 is SYGVQD (reference sequence). CDR3 DNA: TGCGCCAGCAGCCAGACATACAATGAGCAGTTCTTC. Its translation is CASSQTYNEQFF.

The rearrangement uses TRBV6-5 and TRBJ1-2; 7 nucleotides match TRBD1. Germline loops: CDR1 MNHEY, CDR2 SVGAGI. V gave up 10 bases and J gave up 3 bases; unmatched junction bases: 8. The CDR3 spans 13 residues. The CDR3 here is CATRQGGHYGYTF. The CDR3 DNA reads TGTGCCACCAGACAGGGCGGCCACTATGGCTACACCTTC.